This record concerns one T cell receptor beta chain sequence. Antigen unknown. This sample is drawn from a study of shared clonotypes between healthy human individuals. Study summary: Contributing individuals were a couple of females and a few males aged 18 to 49.

This table comes from immunoSEQ multiplex PCR, and its TCRdb copy is limited to in-frame clones, with some not included. Of 2 million to 3 million clones listed, roughly 93% were seen once; the top ten hold around 0.4%. Nashville, Tennessee was home to all donors, each a Caucasian adult. Study outcomes and limitations: The study found lower generation probabilities in non-shared clonotypes than in those shared by all four donors.

Deletions cut 2 bases from V and 7 bases from J, with 18 bases between. The germline V gene encodes CDR1 MNHEY and CDR2 SVGAGI. This CDR3 spans 15 amino acids. V is TRBV6-5 and J is TRBJ2-7; D could derive from TRBD1 or TRBD2 (6 bases each). This clonotype was sampled from a young man in good health. Some clones in this sample may be carry-over from other donors' samples. The source material was naive CD4+ T cells from PBMCs. Subset given: CD45RA+ positively selected. CDR3 sequence: CASSYQIRGAGEQYF. CDR3 bases: TGTGCCAGCAGTTACCAGATAAGGGGGGCTGGGGAGCAGTACTTC.